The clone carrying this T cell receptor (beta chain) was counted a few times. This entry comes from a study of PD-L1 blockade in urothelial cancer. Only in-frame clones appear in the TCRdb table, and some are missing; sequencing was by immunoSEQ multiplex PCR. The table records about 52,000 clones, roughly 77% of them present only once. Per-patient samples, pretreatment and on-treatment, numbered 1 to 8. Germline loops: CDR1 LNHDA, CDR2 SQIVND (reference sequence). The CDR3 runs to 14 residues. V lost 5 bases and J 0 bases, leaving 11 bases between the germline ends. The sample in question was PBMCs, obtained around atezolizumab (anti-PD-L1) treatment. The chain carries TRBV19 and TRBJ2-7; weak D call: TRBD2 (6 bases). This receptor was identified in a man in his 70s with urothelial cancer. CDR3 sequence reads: CASSLRTNSYEQYF. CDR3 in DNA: TGTGCCAGTAGTCTCAGGACTAACTCCTACGAGCAGTACTTC.